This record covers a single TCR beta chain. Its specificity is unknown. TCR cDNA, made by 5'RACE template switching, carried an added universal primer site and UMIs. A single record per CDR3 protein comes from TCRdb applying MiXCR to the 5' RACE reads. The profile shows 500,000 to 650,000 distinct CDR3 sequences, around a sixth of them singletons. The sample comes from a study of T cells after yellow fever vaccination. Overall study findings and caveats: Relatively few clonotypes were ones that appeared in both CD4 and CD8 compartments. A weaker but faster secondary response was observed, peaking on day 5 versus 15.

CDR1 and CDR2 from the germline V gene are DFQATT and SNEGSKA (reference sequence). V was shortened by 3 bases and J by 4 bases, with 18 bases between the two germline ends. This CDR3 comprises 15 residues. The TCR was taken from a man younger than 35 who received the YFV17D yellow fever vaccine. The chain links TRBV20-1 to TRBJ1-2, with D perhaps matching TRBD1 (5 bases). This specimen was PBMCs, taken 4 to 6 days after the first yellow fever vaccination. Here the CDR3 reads CSASTGKLASYGYTF. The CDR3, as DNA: TGCAGTGCTAGTACAGGAAAATTAGCCTCCTATGGCTACACCTTC.